The clone carrying this TCR beta chain appeared many times. As yet, its antigen is unknown. This sample is drawn from a study of Graves' ophthalmopathy and Graves' hyperthyroidism. Study-wide points: Most expanded clonotypes in thyroid above 0.001 frequency also showed up in blood. A classifier, a 13-signature model, separated ophthalmopathy from stable hyperthyroidism with 87.88% sensitivity and 75% to 82% specificity.

Amplification from RNA transcripts yielded the TCR beta CDR3 regions. Second-round multiplex PCR came after a first-round RT-PCR that employed HTBI primers. TCRdb itself ran the multiplex PCR reads through MiXCR, one entry per CDR3 protein. The table lists 340,000 or so distinct CDR3 sequences, 17% of them singletons, with approximately 13% in the top ten. Trimming stripped 1 base from V and 8 bases from J, with 11 bases between. The CDR3 is made up of 13 amino acids. What was sequenced was peripheral blood. V is TRBV12-3 or TRBV12-4 and J is TRBJ1-2; no firm D call. This TCR came from an adult man with Graves' ophthalmopathy. CDR3 bases: TGTGCCAGCAGTTTAGGAAGTCGGTGGGGCTACACCTTC. It codes for CASSLGSRWGYTF.